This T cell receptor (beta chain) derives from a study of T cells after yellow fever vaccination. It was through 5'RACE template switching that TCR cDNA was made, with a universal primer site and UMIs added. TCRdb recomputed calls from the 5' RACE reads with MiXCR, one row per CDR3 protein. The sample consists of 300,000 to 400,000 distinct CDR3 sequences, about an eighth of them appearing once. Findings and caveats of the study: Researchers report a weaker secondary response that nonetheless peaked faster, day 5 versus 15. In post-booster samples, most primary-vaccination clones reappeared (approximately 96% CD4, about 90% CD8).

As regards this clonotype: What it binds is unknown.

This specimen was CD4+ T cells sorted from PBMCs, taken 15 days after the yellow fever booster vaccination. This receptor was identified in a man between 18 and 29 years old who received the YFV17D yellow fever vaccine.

CDR3 residues: CASSQGMRSFADTQYF. DNA for the CDR3: TGCGCCAGCAGCCAAGGAATGCGTAGTTTCGCAGATACGCAGTATTTT. The genes are TRBV4-3 and TRBJ2-3, with D unresolved. Germline lookup yields CDR1 LGHNA and CDR2 YSLEER. V was pared by 1 base and J by 4 bases, with 15 bases between. CDR3 length: 16 amino acids.